One and the same sample provided the 15 T cell receptor beta chains below, sequenced in a study of CD8+ T cells in alopecia areata. It was cDNA, reverse transcribed from extracted RNA, that served as the sequencing template. Sequencing used immunoSEQ multiplex PCR; TCRdb keeps in-frame clones, though not all of them. The table has approximately 61,000 clones, about 96% seen once. This specimen was CD8+ T cells sorted from blood, taken at week 0. These TCRs come from a human donor with alopecia areata.

In nucleotides, the CDR3 is TGTGCCAGCAGCCCCCACACTAGCGGGGCGGAGACCCAGTACTTC. This encodes CASSPHTSGAETQYF. The J gene is TRBJ2-5, the V gene TRBV7-2; the match to TRBD2 covers 10 bases. CDR3 length: 15 amino acids. Germline lookup yields CDR1 SGHTA and CDR2 FQGNSA. The trim removed 5 bases at V and 5 bases at J, leaving 8 bases unmatched.

Concerning this clone: The identical CDR3 is also encoded by other nucleotide sequences in the sample. This chain uses TRBV5-1 with TRBJ2-1; 7 nucleotides line up with TRBD2. The junction had 7 bases not matched to a gene; V was cut back by 1 base and J by 6 bases. The CDR3 runs 15 residues. Germline-derived CDR1 and CDR2 are SGHRS and YFSETQ. CDR3 in DNA: TGCGCCAGCAGCTTGACTAGCGTTCGATCCAATGAGCAGTTCTTC. Translation: CASSLTSVRSNEQFF.

The chain combines TRBV2 with TRBJ2-2; tentatively, D is TRBD2 (5 bases). The CDR3 totals 14 residues. From germline, CDR1 is SNHLY and CDR2 FYNNEI. Trimming cost V 6 bases and J 1 base, with 9 bases left between them. The CDR3: CASRWTQNTGELFF. The CDR3 DNA reads as TGTGCCAGCAGATGGACTCAGAACACCGGGGAGCTGTTTTTT.

The chain uses TRBV10-3 and TRBJ2-7; either TRBD1 or TRBD2 may fit D (6 bases each). V was trimmed by 2 bases and J by 2 bases, leaving 25 bases between them. The germline V gene encodes CDR1 ENHRY and CDR2 SYGVKD. The CDR3 has 19 residues. The CDR3 is CAISEGGPPSGGSTYEQYF. CDR3 sequence (DNA): TGTGCCATCAGTGAGGGGGGCCCACCTTCCGGGGGTTCGACCTACGAGCAGTACTTC.

This chain joins TRBV5-6 and TRBJ2-7; D tentatively reads TRBD1 or TRBD2 (5 bases each). This CDR3 contains 14 residues. The germline CDR1 and CDR2 sequences are SGHDT and YYEEEE. Trimming removed 5 bases from V and 0 bases from J, with 12 bases in between. The CDR3, as DNA: TGTGCCAGCAGGGAGGTCGGGGCCTCCTACGAGCAGTACTTC. The encoded protein is CASREVGASYEQYF.

The chain couples TRBV6-5 to TRBJ1-1, with 10 bases matching TRBD1. Germline V gene lookup returns CDR1 MNHEY and CDR2 SVGAGI. Losses at the gene ends were 2 bases for V and 2 bases for J; bases not matched to a gene: 5. The CDR3 is 16 amino acids. CDR3 in amino acids: CASSYKRDRGNTEAFF. The CDR3, as DNA: TGTGCCAGCAGTTACAAGCGGGACAGGGGTAACACTGAAGCTTTCTTT.

The rearrangement links TRBV7-6 to TRBJ2-3, with D uncertain. This CDR3 has 15 residues. Germline assignment: CDR1 SGHVS and CDR2 FNYEAQ. The V end was cut by 1 base, the J end by 1 base, with 9 bases between. The CDR3, as DNA: TGTGCCAGCAGCTTAGAGGCAGCCCGCACAGATACGCAGTATTTT. Residues: CASSLEAARTDTQYF.

This clone was counted once. The chain carries TRBV2 and TRBJ2-1; TRBD2 agrees at 9 bases. This CDR3 is 16 amino acids long. CDR1 SNHLY and CDR2 FYNNEI come from the germline V gene. Trimming removed 6 bases from V and 5 bases from J; junction bases left unmatched: 11. Here the CDR3 DNA reads TGTGCCAGCAGGGAACTCGGCGGGGGGGCCGACAATGAGCAGTTCTTC. It yields the protein CASRELGGGADNEQFF.

Remarks on this clone: At one end the junction does not follow the germline gene, possibly because of a read error. The J gene is TRBJ2-7, the V gene TRBV7-7, with 7 nucleotides matching TRBD2. The length of the CDR3 is 13 residues. Looked up from germline, CDR1 is SSHAT and CDR2 is FNYEAQ (reference sequence). For the CDR3, the DNA is TGTGCTAGCAGCGCTAGAGCGGGGTACGAGCAGTACTTC. Translating gives CASSARAGYEQYF.

The chain has TRBV7-9 and TRBJ1-1; 7 bases match TRBD1. V dropped 8 bases and J dropped 1; count of bases not matched to a gene: 10. The CDR3 is 15 amino acids. The germline V gene encodes CDR1 SEHNR and CDR2 FQNEAQ (reference sequence). CDR3 DNA: TGTGCCAGCCCAAAGGAGGACAGGCCGAACACTGAAGCTTTCTTT. Translating it yields CASPKEDRPNTEAFF.

The chain carries TRBV29-1 and TRBJ2-7; D gene ambiguous. CDR3 length: 11 residues. V lost 7 bases, J lost 0 bases, and 7 bases lay in between. Germline CDR1 reads SQVTM; CDR2 reads ANQGSEA. CDR3 DNA sequence: TGCAGCGCTGGGGACTCCTACGAGCAGTACTTC. Protein product: CSAGDSYEQYF.

The chain couples TRBV5-1 to TRBJ2-5; 9 bases match TRBD1. The J call could be wrong; TRBJ2-7 is a better fit for the DNA end. The CDR3 is made up of 14 amino acids. In germline, CDR1 is SGHRS, CDR2 YFSETQ. The CDR3 protein is CASSIGTGTDEQYF. CDR3 in DNA: TGCGCCAGCAGCATCGGGACAGGGACCGACGAGCAGTACTTC.

The J gene is TRBJ2-7, the V gene TRBV4-1, with D possibly TRBD1 on 6 matching bases. Deletions cut 4 bases from V and 2 bases from J, with 15 bases between. Germline loops: CDR1 MGHRA, CDR2 YSYEKL. The CDR3 has 15 residues. CDR3 protein: CASSRLTGSPYEQYF. The CDR3 coding sequence is TGCGCCAGCAGCCGCCTCACAGGGTCCCCCTACGAGCAGTACTTC.

The chain employs TRBV6-5 and TRBJ2-1; TRBD2 might be the D (5 bases). The CDR3 totals 11 residues. V dropped 4 bases and J dropped 8 bases, with 6 bases sitting between them. From germline, CDR1 is MNHEY and CDR2 SVGAGI. The CDR3 DNA follows: TGTGCCAGCAGTTTGCGGGATGAGCAGTTCTTC. Translating gives CASSLRDEQFF.

Details on this clone: The sample holds other DNA sequences that translate to the same CDR3. The V call is TRBV10-3, the J call TRBJ2-5; D might be TRBD2 (5 bases). From germline, CDR1 is ENHRY and CDR2 SYGVKD. The CDR3 contains 14 residues. V lost 0 bases and J 2 bases, leaving 7 bases between the germline ends. The CDR3 DNA is TGTGCCATCAGTGAGTCATTAGCGCAAGAGACCCAGTACTTC. Translation: CAISESLAQETQYF.